These 22 T cell receptor beta chains were sequenced from one sample in a study of shared clonotypes between healthy human individuals. The table came from immunoSEQ multiplex PCR; TCRdb's copy has only in-frame clones and leaves some out. The table has millions of clones, 80% to 95% seen once. Sequencing input: naive CD4+ T cells from PBMCs. Subset: CD45RA+ positively selected. These receptors originate from a man aged 18 to 30 in good health. Some clones in this sample may be carry-over from other donors' samples.

The chain uses TRBV30 and TRBJ2-5; 10 nucleotides match TRBD1. CDR1 GTSNPN and CDR2 SVGIG come from the germline V gene (reference sequence). The trim removed 3 bases at V and 5 bases at J, leaving 9 bases unmatched. This CDR3 spans 15 amino acids. Here the CDR3 reads CAWSTDRGRRETQYF. The CDR3 region has the DNA TGTGCCTGGAGCACAGACAGGGGGCGGAGGGAGACCCAGTACTTC.

The rearrangement links TRBV6-5 to TRBJ1-1, with D possibly being TRBD1 (6 bases). V was pared by 8 bases and J by 1 base, with 17 bases between. Germline V gene lookup returns CDR1 MNHEY and CDR2 SVGAGI. The CDR3 spans 15 residues. In DNA form, the CDR3 reads TGTGCCAGCCATACAAGACAGGAGCCGAACACTGAAGCTTTCTTT. This codes for CASHTRQEPNTEAFF.

The V call is TRBV29-1, the J call TRBJ2-5; D gene ambiguous. The CDR3 runs 13 residues. The V gene lost 4 bases and the J gene lost 1 base, with 10 bases spanning the gap. The germline V gene has CDR1 SQVTM and CDR2 ANQGSEA. CDR3: CSVGLKFQETQYF. In DNA form, the CDR3 reads TGCAGCGTTGGGTTGAAGTTCCAAGAGACCCAGTACTTC.

The sample holds a few counts of this clone. The rearrangement links TRBV7-9 to TRBJ1-1; 10 nucleotides line up with TRBD1. The V gene end was trimmed by 1 base and the J gene end by 4 bases; junction bases not matched to a gene: 3. The CDR3 has 15 amino acids. Germline CDR1 reads SEHNR; CDR2 reads FQNEAQ (reference sequence). The CDR3 protein is CASSLGDRGGTEAFF. CDR3 coding DNA: TGTGCCAGCAGCTTAGGGGACAGGGGAGGCACTGAAGCTTTCTTT.

On this clone: Other DNA variants within this sample encode the same CDR3. The genes are TRBV19 and TRBJ1-5; D remains unclear. V was shortened by 2 bases and J by 0 bases, with 5 bases between the two germline ends. CDR3 length equals 14 residues. Germline loops: CDR1 LNHDA, CDR2 SQIVND (reference sequence). This chain's CDR3 is CASSIQASNQPQHF. In DNA, the CDR3 is TGTGCCAGTAGTATACAAGCTAGCAATCAGCCCCAGCATTTT.

Comment on this clone: Other DNA sequences in the same sample also yield this CDR3. V gene TRBV10-1 combines with J gene TRBJ2-1; the D is unclear. Germline V gene lookup returns CDR1 WNHNN and CDR2 SYGVQD (reference sequence). V gave up 8 bases and J gave up 8 bases, with 7 bases separating them. The CDR3 runs 10 residues. This CDR3 is CASPGDEQFF. In DNA form, the CDR3 reads TGCGCCAGCCCAGGCGATGAGCAGTTCTTC.

The chain employs TRBV7-9 and TRBJ1-2; unclear D gene. The germline gives CDR1 SEHNR, CDR2 FQNEAQ (reference sequence). The CDR3 is 15 residues long. Trimming removed 4 bases from V and 5 bases from J, with 17 bases in between. The CDR3 sequence: CASSSNLQREYGYTF. CDR3 nucleotides: TGTGCCAGCAGCTCAAATCTACAGAGAGAATATGGCTACACCTTC.

The chain uses TRBV19 and TRBJ2-2; D is unresolved. The ends were cut back, 7 bases at V and 6 bases at J, with 9 bases in the middle. Germline V gene sequence: CDR1 LNHDA, CDR2 SQIVND (reference sequence). The CDR3 has 12 amino acids. The CDR3 loop reads CASNDVPGELFF. The CDR3 region has the DNA TGTGCCAGTAATGACGTACCCGGGGAGCTGTTTTTT.

This clone was seen only a few times. The CDR3 coding sequence is TGTGCCAGCAGTCGCACCGGGGAGCTGTTTTTT. Residues: CASSRTGELFF. The rearrangement links TRBV27 to TRBJ2-2; no clear D. Trimming took 5 bases from V and 4 from J, leaving 2 bases between them. The germline V gene encodes CDR1 MNHEY and CDR2 SMNVEV (reference sequence). There are 11 residues in the CDR3.

The gene calls are TRBV5-1 and TRBJ2-5; D might be TRBD1 or TRBD2, each matching 5 bases. The CDR3 runs 16 residues. Per the germline V gene, CDR1 is SGHRS and CDR2 is YFSETQ. The V and J ends lost 2 bases and 9 bases respectively, with 23 bases between them. CDR3 nucleotide sequence: TGCGCCAGCAGCTTAACCGCCGGGACCCCACGAGGGGCCCAGTACTTC. Translating gives CASSLTAGTPRGAQYF. The entire variable domain, with the rest obtained from reference TRBV5-1 and TRBJ2-5, is as follows: KAGVTQTPRYLIKTRGQQVTLSCSPISGHRSVSWYQQTPGQGLQFLFEYFSETQRNKGNFPGRFSGRQFSNSRSEMNVSTLELGDSALYLCASSLTAGTPRGAQYFGPGTRLLVL.

This chain connects TRBV29-1 to TRBJ2-5, with 8 bases matching TRBD1. Trimming removed 3 bases from V and 4 bases from J; junction bases left unmatched: 4. Per germline, CDR1 SQVTM and CDR2 ANQGSEA. The CDR3 runs to 13 residues. The CDR3 DNA sequence: TGCAGCGTTGACAGGGGGCTAGCAGAGACCCAGTACTTC. Its protein is CSVDRGLAETQYF.

To note about this clone: The same CDR3 also results from other DNA sequences found in this sample. This sequence joins TRBV5-1 and TRBJ1-2; D unclear. CDR3 length equals 12 residues. The germline V gene encodes CDR1 SGHRS and CDR2 YFSETQ. V lost 0 bases and J lost 4, with 4 bases in between. CDR3 coding DNA: TGCGCCAGCAGCTTGGTGGGCTATGGCTACACCTTC. It yields the protein CASSLVGYGYTF.

This sequence joins TRBV13 and TRBJ2-3; D gene uncertain. V was cut by 4 bases and J by 0 bases, with 11 bases left in between. Germline CDR1 and CDR2: PRHDT and FYEKMQ (reference sequence). The CDR3 has 15 amino acids. The CDR3 sequence is CASSSQPLSTDTQYF. As DNA, the CDR3 is TGTGCCAGCAGCTCCCAACCCCTTAGCACAGATACGCAGTATTTT.

This clone came up once. The chain has TRBV4-1 and TRBJ2-7; 9 bases match TRBD1. This CDR3 has 16 residues. The V gene's germline CDR1 is MGHRA and CDR2 YSYEKL. Trimming at V came to 4 bases and at J to 5 bases, leaving 12 bases not matched to a gene. In nucleotides, the CDR3 is TGCGCCAGCAGCCCAGGCATAGACAGGGGGAGGCACGAGCAGTACTTC. Translation gives CASSPGIDRGRHEQYF.

This chain joins TRBV5-1 and TRBJ2-5; 10 positions match TRBD2. V lost 4 bases, J lost 4 bases, and 10 bases stayed unmatched. Per germline, CDR1 SGHRS and CDR2 YFSETQ. This CDR3 is built from 16 residues. The CDR3 here is CASSQELAGAAETQYF. CDR3 in DNA: TGCGCCAGCAGCCAAGAGCTAGCGGGAGCCGCAGAGACCCAGTACTTC.

The chain carries TRBV19 and TRBJ2-7, with 10 bases fitting TRBD1. The CDR3 length is 15 residues. Germline-derived CDR1 and CDR2 are LNHDA and SQIVND (reference sequence). With V trimmed by 5 bases and J by 5 bases, 9 bases remained unmatched. In nucleotides, the CDR3 is TGTGCCAGTAGTCCCCGGGACAGGGGATTCAACGAGCAGTACTTC. Its translation is CASSPRDRGFNEQYF.

The chain carries TRBV5-1 and TRBJ2-1; unclear D gene. The germline V gene encodes CDR1 SGHRS and CDR2 YFSETQ. Trimming removed 0 bases at V and 9 bases at J, with 10 bases between. CDR3 size: 13 residues. The CDR3 region has the DNA TGCGCCAGCAGCTTGGACCTCGGGCCTGAGCAGTTCTTC. Translation: CASSLDLGPEQFF.

Worth noting for this clone: This sample includes further DNA sequences coding for the same CDR3. The rearrangement links TRBV7-3 to TRBJ2-1, with 11 positions matching TRBD2. The CDR3 has 15 amino acids. CDR1 and CDR2 (germline): SGHTA, FQGTGA. Germline trimming cut 5 bases from V and 2 bases from J; bases unmatched to any gene: 2. CDR3 nucleotides: TGTGCCAGCAGCGCGGGACTAGCGGCCTACAATGAGCAGTTCTTC. Amino acid sequence: CASSAGLAAYNEQFF. Using reference TRBV7-3 and TRBJ2-1 for the parts outside the CDR3, the full variable domain is GAGVSQTPSNKVTEKGKYVELRCDPISGHTALYWYRQSLGQGPEFLIYFQGTGAADDSGLPNDRFFAVRPEGSVSTLKIQRTERGDSAVYLCASSAGLAAYNEQFFGPGTRLTVL.

This clone was observed a handful of times. This chain uses TRBV7-4 with TRBJ2-6; D not resolved. The CDR3 length is 17 residues. V was clipped by 5 bases and J by 5 bases, with 19 bases between them. From germline, CDR1 is SGHVT and CDR2 SQSDAQ. As DNA, the CDR3 is TGTGCCAGCAGCGAAGTTAGCTCACAAAGTCGGGCCAACGTCCTGACTTTC. Translating it yields CASSEVSSQSRANVLTF.

The chain couples TRBV28 to TRBJ1-4; possibly TRBD1 for D (5 bases). V dropped 6 bases and J dropped 0 bases, with 8 bases sitting between them. This CDR3 has 14 residues. In germline, CDR1 is MDHEN, CDR2 SYDVKM. The DNA of the CDR3 is TGTGCCAGCAGGACAGTTGCAACTAATGAAAAACTGTTTTTT. Its protein is CASRTVATNEKLFF. The variable domain in full, completed from reference TRBV28 and TRBJ1-4, reads DVKVTQSSRYLVKRTGEKVFLECVQDMDHENMFWYRQDPGLGLRLIYFSYDVKMKEKGDIPEGYSVSREKKERFSLILESASTNQTSMYLCASRTVATNEKLFFGSGTQLSVL.

Note on this clone: The same CDR3 is also encoded by other DNA sequences in this sample. The V gene is TRBV6-6, the J gene TRBJ1-5; D gene ambiguous. Trimming left V 0 bases short and J 0 bases short, with 3 bases between. Germline V gene sequence: CDR1 MNHNY, CDR2 SVGAGI (reference sequence). The CDR3 sequence is 14 residues long. The CDR3 region is CASSYSGSNQPQHF. The CDR3 nucleotides read TGTGCCAGCAGTTACTCAGGTAGCAATCAGCCCCAGCATTTT.

The chain uses TRBV14 and TRBJ2-5; 8 bases agree with TRBD2. Germline V gene sequence: CDR1 SGHDN, CDR2 FVKESK. This CDR3 has 18 residues. Trimming took 1 base from V and 4 from J; bases not matched to a gene: 14. CDR3 amino acids: CASSQGVGAGAGRETQYF. CDR3 sequence (DNA): TGTGCCAGCAGCCAAGGGGTCGGAGCGGGAGCGGGAAGAGAGACCCAGTACTTC.